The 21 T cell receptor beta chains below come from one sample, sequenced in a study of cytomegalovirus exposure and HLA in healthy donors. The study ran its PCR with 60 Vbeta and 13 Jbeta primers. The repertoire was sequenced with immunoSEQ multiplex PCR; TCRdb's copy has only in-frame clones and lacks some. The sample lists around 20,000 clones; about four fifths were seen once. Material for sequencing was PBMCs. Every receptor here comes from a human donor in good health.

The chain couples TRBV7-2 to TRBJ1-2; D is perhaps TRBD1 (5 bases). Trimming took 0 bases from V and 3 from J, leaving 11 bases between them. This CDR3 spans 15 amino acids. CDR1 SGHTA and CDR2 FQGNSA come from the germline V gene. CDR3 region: CASSLATVIHYGYTF. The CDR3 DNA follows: TGTGCCAGCAGCTTAGCGACAGTAATCCACTATGGCTACACCTTC. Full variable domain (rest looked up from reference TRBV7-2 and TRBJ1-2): GAGVSQSPSNKVTEKGKDVELRCDPISGHTALYWYRQSLGQGLEFLIYFQGNSAPDKSGLPSDRFSAERTGGSVSTLTIQRTQQEDSAVYLCASSLATVIHYGYTFGSGTRLTVV.

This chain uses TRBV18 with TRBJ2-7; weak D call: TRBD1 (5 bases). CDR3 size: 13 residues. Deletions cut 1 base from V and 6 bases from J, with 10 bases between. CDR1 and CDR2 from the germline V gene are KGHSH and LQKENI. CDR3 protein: CASSPLRGPEQYF. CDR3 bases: TGTGCCAGCTCACCACTAAGGGGCCCCGAGCAGTACTTC. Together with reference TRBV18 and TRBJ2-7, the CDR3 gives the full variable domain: NAGVMQNPRHLVRRRGQEARLRCSPMKGHSHVYWYRQLPEEGLKFMVYLQKENIIDESGMPKERFSAEFPKEGPSILRIQQVVRGDSAAYFCASSPLRGPEQYFGPGTRLTVT.

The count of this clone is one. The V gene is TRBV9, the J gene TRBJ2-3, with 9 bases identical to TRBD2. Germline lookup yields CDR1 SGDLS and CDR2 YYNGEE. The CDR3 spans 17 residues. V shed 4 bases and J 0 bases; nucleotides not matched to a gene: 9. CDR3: CASSHPTTSGSTDTQYF. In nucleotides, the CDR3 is TGTGCCAGCAGCCACCCGACGACTAGCGGAAGCACAGATACGCAGTATTTT.

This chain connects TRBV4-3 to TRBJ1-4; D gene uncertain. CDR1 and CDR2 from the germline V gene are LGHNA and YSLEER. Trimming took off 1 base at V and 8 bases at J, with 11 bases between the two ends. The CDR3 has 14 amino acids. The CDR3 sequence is CASSQVLLGEKLFF. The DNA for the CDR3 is TGCGCCAGCAGCCAAGTCCTTCTCGGGGAAAAACTGTTTTTT.

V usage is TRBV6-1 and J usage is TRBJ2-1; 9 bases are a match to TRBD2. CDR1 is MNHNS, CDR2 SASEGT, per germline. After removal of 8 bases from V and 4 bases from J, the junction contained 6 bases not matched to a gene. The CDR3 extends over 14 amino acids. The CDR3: CASGWTSEYNEQFF. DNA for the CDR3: TGTGCCAGCGGATGGACTAGCGAGTACAATGAGCAGTTCTTC.

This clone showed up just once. The DNA for the CDR3 is TGTGCCAGCAGCCCCCATTCAGGAGGCATGAACACTGAAGCTTTCTTT. Amino acids: CASSPHSGGMNTEAFF. The chain combines TRBV4-2 with TRBJ1-1, with D unclear. With 4 bases removed from V and 0 bases from J, the gap between germline ends came to 15 bases. The CDR3 has 16 residues. Looked up from germline, CDR1 is LGHNA and CDR2 is YNFKEQ.

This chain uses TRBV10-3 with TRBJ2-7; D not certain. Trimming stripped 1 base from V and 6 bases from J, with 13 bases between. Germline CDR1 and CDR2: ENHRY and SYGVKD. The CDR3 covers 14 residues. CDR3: CAISEFEDIGEQYF. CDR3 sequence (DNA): TGTGCCATCAGTGAGTTTGAGGATATCGGCGAGCAGTACTTC.

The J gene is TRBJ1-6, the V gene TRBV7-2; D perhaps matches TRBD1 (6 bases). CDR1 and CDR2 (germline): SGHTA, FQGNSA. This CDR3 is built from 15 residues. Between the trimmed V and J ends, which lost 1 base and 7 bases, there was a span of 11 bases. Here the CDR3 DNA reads TGTGCCAGCAGCTTAGACGACAGGTCAAATTCACCCCTCCACTTT. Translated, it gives CASSLDDRSNSPLHF.

The CDR3, as DNA: TGCGCCAGCAGCTGGACTAGCGGGAGTGGGTACGAGCAGTACTTC. Protein product: CASSWTSGSGYEQYF. The genes are TRBV5-1 and TRBJ2-7, with 13 bases matching TRBD2. Trimming cost V 3 bases and J 4 bases; bases outside gene matches: 4. CDR1 SGHRS and CDR2 YFSETQ come from the germline V gene. The CDR3 has 15 amino acids.

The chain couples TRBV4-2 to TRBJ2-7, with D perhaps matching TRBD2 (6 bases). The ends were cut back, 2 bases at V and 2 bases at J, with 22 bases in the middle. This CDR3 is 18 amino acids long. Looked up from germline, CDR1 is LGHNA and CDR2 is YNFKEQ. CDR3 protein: CASSQRQTRGSVPYEQYF. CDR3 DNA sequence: TGTGCCAGCAGCCAAAGGCAGACTAGAGGCTCAGTCCCCTACGAGCAGTACTTC.

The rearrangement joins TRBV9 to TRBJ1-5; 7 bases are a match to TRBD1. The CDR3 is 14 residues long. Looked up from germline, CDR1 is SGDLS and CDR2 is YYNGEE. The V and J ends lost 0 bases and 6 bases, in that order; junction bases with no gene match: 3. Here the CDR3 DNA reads TGTGCCAGCAGCGTAGGAGGGGACAGTCAGCCCCAGCATTTT. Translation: CASSVGGDSQPQHF.

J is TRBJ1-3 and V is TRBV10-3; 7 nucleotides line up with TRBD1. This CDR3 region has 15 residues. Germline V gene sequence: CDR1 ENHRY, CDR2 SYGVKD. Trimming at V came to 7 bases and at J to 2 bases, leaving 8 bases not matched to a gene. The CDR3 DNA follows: TGTGCCATCACCCCAGGGGGGTTAACTGGAAACACCATATATTTT. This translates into CAITPGGLTGNTIYF.

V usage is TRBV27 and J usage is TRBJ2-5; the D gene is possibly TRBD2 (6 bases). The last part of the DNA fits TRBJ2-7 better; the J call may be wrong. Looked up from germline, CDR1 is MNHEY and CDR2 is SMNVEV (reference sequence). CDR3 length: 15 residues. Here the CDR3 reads CASSLSRRGSNEQYF. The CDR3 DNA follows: TGTGCCAGCAGTTTATCCAGGCGGGGCTCGAACGAGCAGTACTTC.

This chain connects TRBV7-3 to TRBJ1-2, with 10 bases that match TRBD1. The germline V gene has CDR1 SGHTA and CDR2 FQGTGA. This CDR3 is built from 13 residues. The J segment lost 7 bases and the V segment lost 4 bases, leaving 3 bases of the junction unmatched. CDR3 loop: CASSSGTGVGYTF. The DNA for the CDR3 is TGTGCCAGCAGCTCCGGGACAGGGGTTGGCTACACCTTC.

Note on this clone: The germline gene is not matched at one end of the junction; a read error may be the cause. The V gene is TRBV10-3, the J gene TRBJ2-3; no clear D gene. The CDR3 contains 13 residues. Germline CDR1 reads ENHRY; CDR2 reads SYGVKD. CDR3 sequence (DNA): TGTGCCATCAGTGAGTCTCCAACAGATCCGCAGTATTTT. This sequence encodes CAISESPTDPQYF.

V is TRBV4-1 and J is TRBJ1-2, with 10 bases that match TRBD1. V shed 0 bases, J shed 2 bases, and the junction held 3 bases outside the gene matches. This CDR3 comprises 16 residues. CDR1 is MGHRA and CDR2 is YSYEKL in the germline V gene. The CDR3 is CASSQDRTGGNYGYTF. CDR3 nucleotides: TGCGCCAGCAGCCAAGATCGGACAGGGGGAAACTATGGCTACACCTTC.

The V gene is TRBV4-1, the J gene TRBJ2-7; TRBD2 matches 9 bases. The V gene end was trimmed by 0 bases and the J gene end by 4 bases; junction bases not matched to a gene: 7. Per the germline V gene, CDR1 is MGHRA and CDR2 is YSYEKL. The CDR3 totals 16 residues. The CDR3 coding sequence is TGCGCCAGCAGCCAAGAGTGGGGTAGCGGGAGTTACGAGCAGTACTTC. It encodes CASSQEWGSGSYEQYF.

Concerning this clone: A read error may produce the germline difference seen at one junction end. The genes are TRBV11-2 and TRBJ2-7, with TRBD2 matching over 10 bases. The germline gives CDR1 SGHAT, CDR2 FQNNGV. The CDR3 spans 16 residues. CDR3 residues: CASTLGLADLSYEQYF. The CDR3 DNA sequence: TGTGCCAGCACCTTAGGACTAGCGGACCTATCCTACGAGCAGTACTTC.

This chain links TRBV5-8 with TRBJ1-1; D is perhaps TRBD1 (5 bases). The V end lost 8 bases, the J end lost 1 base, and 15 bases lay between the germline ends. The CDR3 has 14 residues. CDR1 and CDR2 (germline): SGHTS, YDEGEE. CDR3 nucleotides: TGTGCCAGTATGAAGGGGTGGGGGAACACTGAAGCTTTCTTT. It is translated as CASMKGWGNTEAFF.

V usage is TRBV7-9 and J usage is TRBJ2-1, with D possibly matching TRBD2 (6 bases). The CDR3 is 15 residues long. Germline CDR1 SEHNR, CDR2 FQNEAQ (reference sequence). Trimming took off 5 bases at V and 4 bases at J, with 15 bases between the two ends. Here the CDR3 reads CASSDSLSGYNEQFF. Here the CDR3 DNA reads TGTGCCAGCAGCGACAGTCTTAGCGGTTACAATGAGCAGTTCTTC.

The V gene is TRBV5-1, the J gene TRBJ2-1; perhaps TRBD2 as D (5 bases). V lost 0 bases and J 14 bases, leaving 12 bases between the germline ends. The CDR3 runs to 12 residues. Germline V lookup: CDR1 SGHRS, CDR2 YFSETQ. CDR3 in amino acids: CASSLAGEEEFF. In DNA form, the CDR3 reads TGCGCCAGCAGCTTGGCCGGAGAGGAGGAGTTCTTC.